The 17 T cell receptor beta chains listed next were all sequenced from one sample in a study of shared clonotypes between healthy human individuals. TCRdb's copy holds only in-frame clones and misses some; the assay was immunoSEQ multiplex PCR. The table includes about 190,000 clones, 60% to 75% detected once. Sequenced: memory CD4+ T cells sorted from blood. Specified subset: CD45RA-negative fraction. The receptors come from a man aged 25-40 years in good health.

The genes are TRBV18 and TRBJ2-1, with TRBD2 matching 8 bases. The CDR3 runs to 14 residues. The V gene's germline CDR1 is KGHSH and CDR2 LQKENI. With 6 bases clipped from V and 8 bases from J, the junction kept 9 bases outside the gene matches. CDR3 in amino acids: CASSGTSREDEQFF. CDR3 nucleotides: TGTGCCAGCTCCGGGACTAGTCGGGAGGATGAGCAGTTCTTC.

This clone turned up a few times. The chain combines TRBV5-1 with TRBJ2-7, with D possibly being TRBD2 (5 bases). The CDR3 loop spans 15 amino acids. V was clipped by 4 bases and J by 2 bases, with 16 bases between them. Germline V gene sequence: CDR1 SGHRS, CDR2 YFSETQ. The CDR3 reads CASSLLGGSAYEQYF. DNA of the CDR3: TGCGCCAGCAGCCTCCTAGGCGGGTCTGCCTACGAGCAGTACTTC.

The rearrangement links TRBV19 to TRBJ2-7; the match to TRBD2 covers 14 bases. In germline, CDR1 is LNHDA, CDR2 SQIVND (reference sequence). The CDR3 spans 18 residues. V trimming: 0 bases; J trimming: 4 bases; junction bases outside the gene matches: 8. The DNA of the CDR3 is TGTGCCAGTAGTATAGAACCCCGGACTAGCGGGAGGCTGTACGAGCAGTACTTC. Amino acid sequence: CASSIEPRTSGRLYEQYF.

This clone came up a few times. The rearrangement links TRBV6-1 to TRBJ1-5; the D is unclear. This CDR3 comprises 15 residues. V was pared by 5 bases and J by 4 bases, with 15 bases between. Per germline, CDR1 MNHNS and CDR2 SASEGT. The CDR3 region has the DNA TGTGCCAGCAGTTCAGGCGGGAGCAGTAATCAGCCCCAGCATTTT. This codes for CASSSGGSSNQPQHF.

This chain joins TRBV6-1 and TRBJ1-2; D perhaps matches TRBD1 (5 bases). CDR3 length: 11 amino acids. The V end lost 4 bases, the J end lost 8 bases, and 8 bases lay between the germline ends. Germline V CDR1 and CDR2: MNHNS, SASEGT. CDR3 sequence reads: CASSGGVGYTF. The DNA of the CDR3 is TGTGCCAGCAGTGGAGGGGTCGGCTACACCTTC.

V usage is TRBV28 and J usage is TRBJ1-2, with TRBD1 matching over 7 bases. This CDR3 contains 14 residues. J gave up 4 bases and V 3 bases, and 5 bases lay outside the gene matches. Germline-derived CDR1 and CDR2 are MDHEN and SYDVKM. The CDR3: CASSLTGTGYGYTF. The CDR3 coding sequence is TGTGCCAGCAGTTTGACAGGGACCGGCTATGGCTACACCTTC.

The chain joins TRBV7-8 to TRBJ2-2; 9 positions agree with TRBD2. The CDR3 loop spans 12 amino acids. Germline CDR1 reads SGHVS; CDR2 reads FQNEAQ. V was clipped by 9 bases and J by 6 bases; unmatched bases: 2. CDR3: CASQREAGELFF. The CDR3 DNA reads TGTGCCAGTCAGCGGGAGGCCGGGGAGCTGTTTTTT.

Here the CDR3 DNA reads TGTGCCACCAAGCCGGTGGGGGGGGCTTCTGAAGCTTTCTTT. It yields the protein CATKPVGGASEAFF. This chain joins TRBV28 and TRBJ1-1, with a possible D match to TRBD1 (6 bases). V lost 10 bases and J lost 6, with 21 bases in between. Germline V gene sequence: CDR1 MDHEN, CDR2 SYDVKM. The CDR3 is made up of 14 amino acids.

J is TRBJ2-1 and V is TRBV7-3, with D maybe TRBD2 (5 bases). The CDR3 has 15 residues. Trimming shortened V by 4 bases and J by 9 bases, and 19 bases separated the two germline ends. Per germline, CDR1 SGHTA and CDR2 FQGTGA. The CDR3: CASSSATEAVREQFF. The CDR3 region has the DNA TGTGCCAGCAGCTCGGCGACGGAAGCGGTCCGTGAGCAGTTCTTC.

The chain uses TRBV10-1 and TRBJ2-5, with 7 positions matching TRBD1. Germline V gives CDR1 WNHNN, CDR2 SYGVQD (reference sequence). CDR3 length: 14 residues. After removal of 5 bases from V and 1 base from J, the junction contained 4 bases not matched to a gene. The CDR3 region has the DNA TGCGCCAGCAGTACCGGACAGGCCCAAGAGACCCAGTACTTC. Translation: CASSTGQAQETQYF.

The chain carries TRBV9 and TRBJ2-5, with TRBD1 matching over 8 bases. Germline loops: CDR1 SGDLS, CDR2 YYNGEE. The V and J ends lost 0 bases and 1 base, in that order; junction bases with no gene match: 8. The CDR3 is 17 amino acids. CDR3 loop: CASSVDPGTGVQETQYF. In nucleotides, the CDR3 is TGTGCCAGCAGCGTAGACCCTGGGACAGGCGTCCAAGAGACCCAGTACTTC.

The DNA of the CDR3 is TGCGCCAGCAGCCTGCACAGGGGCTCTGGAAACACCATATATTTT. The encoded protein is CASSLHRGSGNTIYF. The chain joins TRBV4-3 to TRBJ1-3, with 7 bases identical to TRBD1. The germline V gene encodes CDR1 LGHNA and CDR2 YSLEER. Trimming took 4 bases from V and 0 from J; bases not matched to a gene: 3. CDR3 length: 15 amino acids.

This clone was seen more than once but under ten times. J is TRBJ2-5 and V is TRBV11-2; 9 nucleotides line up with TRBD1. This CDR3 is 15 amino acids long. CDR1 is SGHAT and CDR2 is FQNNGV in the germline V gene. The V and J ends lost 5 bases and 4 bases, in that order; junction bases with no gene match: 8. As DNA, the CDR3 is TGTGCCAGCAGCCCAAGCAGGACAGGGGCAGAGACCCAGTACTTC. It is translated as CASSPSRTGAETQYF. Full variable domain (remainder filled in from reference TRBV11-2 and TRBJ2-5): EAGVAQSPRYKIIEKRQSVAFWCNPISGHATLYWYQQILGQGPKLLIQFQNNGVVDDSQLPKDRFSAERLKGVDSTLKIQPAKLEDSAVYLCASSPSRTGAETQYFGPGTRLLVL.

The V gene is TRBV9, the J gene TRBJ2-1, with no clear D. The V end lost 3 bases, the J end lost 8 bases, and 15 bases lay between the germline ends. The CDR3 covers 14 residues. Looked up from germline, CDR1 is SGDLS and CDR2 is YYNGEE. Here the CDR3 reads CASSAAWAVDEQFF. The CDR3 coding sequence is TGTGCCAGCAGCGCGGCCTGGGCGGTAGATGAGCAGTTCTTC.

The gene calls are TRBV5-1 and TRBJ2-7, with 7 bases matching TRBD2. After removal of 0 bases from V and 6 bases from J, the junction contained 12 bases not matched to a gene. This CDR3 comprises 16 residues. Germline CDR1 is SGHRS and CDR2 is YFSETQ. The CDR3 nucleotides are TGCGCCAGCAGCTTGGATTCCGGACTAGGCTCTTCCGAGCAGTACTTC. It codes for CASSLDSGLGSSEQYF.

The J gene is TRBJ2-3, the V gene TRBV5-6; 10 nucleotides line up with TRBD1. The germline CDR1 and CDR2 sequences are SGHDT and YYEEEE. Losses at the gene ends were 2 bases for V and 1 base for J; bases not matched to a gene: 7. CDR3 size: 17 residues. Written as DNA, the CDR3 is TGTGCCAGCAGCTTAGTAGACAGGGGGCCCCGCACAGATACGCAGTATTTT. Protein: CASSLVDRGPRTDTQYF.

V usage is TRBV28 and J usage is TRBJ2-7; maybe TRBD1 (6 bases). The germline gives CDR1 MDHEN, CDR2 SYDVKM. The CDR3 length is 13 residues. Trimming removed 6 bases at V and 5 bases at J, with 14 bases between. The CDR3 coding sequence is TGTGCCAGCAGGGGACACGTGGGGGACGAGCAGTACTTC. Protein sequence: CASRGHVGDEQYF.